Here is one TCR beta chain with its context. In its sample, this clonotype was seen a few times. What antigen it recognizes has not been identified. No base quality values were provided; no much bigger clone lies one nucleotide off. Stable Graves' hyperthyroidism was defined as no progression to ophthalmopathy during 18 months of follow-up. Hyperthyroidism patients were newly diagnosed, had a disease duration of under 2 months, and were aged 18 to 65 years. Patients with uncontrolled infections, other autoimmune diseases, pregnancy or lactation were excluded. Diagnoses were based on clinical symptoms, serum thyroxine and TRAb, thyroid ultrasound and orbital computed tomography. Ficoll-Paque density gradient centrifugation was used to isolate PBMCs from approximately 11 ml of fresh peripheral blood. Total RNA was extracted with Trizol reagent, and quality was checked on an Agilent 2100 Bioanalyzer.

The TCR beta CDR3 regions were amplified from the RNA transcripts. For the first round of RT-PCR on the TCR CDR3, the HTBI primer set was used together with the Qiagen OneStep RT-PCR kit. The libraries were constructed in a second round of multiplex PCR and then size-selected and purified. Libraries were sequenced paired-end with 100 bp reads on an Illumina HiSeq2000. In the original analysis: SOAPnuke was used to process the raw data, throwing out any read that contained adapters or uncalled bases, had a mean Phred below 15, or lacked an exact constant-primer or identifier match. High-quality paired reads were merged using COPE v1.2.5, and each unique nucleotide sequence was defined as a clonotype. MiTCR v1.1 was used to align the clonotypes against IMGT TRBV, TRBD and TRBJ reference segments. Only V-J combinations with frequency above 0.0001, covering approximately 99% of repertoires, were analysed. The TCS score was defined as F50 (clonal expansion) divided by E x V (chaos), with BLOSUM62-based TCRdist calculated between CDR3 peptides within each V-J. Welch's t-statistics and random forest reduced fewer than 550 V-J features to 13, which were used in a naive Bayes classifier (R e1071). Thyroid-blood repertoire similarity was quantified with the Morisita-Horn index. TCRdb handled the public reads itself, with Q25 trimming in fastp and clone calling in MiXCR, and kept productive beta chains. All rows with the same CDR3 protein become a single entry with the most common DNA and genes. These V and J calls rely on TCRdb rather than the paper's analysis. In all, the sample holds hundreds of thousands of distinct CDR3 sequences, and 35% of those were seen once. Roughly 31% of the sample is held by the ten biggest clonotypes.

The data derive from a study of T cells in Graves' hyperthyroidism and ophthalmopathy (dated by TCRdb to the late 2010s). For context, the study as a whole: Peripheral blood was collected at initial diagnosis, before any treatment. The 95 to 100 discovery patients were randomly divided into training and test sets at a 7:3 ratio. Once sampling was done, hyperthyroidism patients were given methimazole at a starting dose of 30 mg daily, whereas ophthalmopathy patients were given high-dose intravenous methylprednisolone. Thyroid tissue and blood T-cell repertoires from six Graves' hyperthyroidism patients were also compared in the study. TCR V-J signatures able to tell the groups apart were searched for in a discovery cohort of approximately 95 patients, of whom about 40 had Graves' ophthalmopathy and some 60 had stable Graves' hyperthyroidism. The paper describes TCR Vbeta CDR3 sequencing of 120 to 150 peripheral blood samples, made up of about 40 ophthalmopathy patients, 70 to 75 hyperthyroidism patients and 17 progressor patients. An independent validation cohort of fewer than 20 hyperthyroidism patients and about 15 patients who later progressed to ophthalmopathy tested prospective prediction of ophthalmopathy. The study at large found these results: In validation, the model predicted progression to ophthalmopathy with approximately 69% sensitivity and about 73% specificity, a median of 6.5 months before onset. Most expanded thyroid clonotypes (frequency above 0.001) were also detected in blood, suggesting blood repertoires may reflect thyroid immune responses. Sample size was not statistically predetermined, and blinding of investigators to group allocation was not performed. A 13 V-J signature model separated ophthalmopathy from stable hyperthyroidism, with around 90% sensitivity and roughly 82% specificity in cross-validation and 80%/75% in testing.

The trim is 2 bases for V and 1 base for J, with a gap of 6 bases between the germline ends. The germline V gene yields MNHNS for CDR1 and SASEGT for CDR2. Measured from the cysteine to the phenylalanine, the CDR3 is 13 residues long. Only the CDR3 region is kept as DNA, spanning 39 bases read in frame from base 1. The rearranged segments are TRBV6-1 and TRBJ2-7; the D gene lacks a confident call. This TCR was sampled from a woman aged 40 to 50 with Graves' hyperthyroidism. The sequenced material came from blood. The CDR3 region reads CASSEYGSYEQYF. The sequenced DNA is TGTGCCAGCAGTGAATACGGGTCCTACGAGCAGTACTTC.